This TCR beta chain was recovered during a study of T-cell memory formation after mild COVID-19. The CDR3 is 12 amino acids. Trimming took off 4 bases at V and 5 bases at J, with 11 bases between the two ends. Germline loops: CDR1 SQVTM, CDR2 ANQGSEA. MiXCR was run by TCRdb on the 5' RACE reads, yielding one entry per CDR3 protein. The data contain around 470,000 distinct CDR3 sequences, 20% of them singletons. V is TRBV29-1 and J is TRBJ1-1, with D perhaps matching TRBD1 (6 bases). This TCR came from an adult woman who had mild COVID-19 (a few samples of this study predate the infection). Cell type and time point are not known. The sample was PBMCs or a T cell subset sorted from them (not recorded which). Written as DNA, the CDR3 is TGCAGCGTTGGGGACATGAGAACTGAAGCTTTCTTT. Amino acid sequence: CSVGDMRTEAFF. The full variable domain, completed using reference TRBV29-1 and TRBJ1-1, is SAVISQKPSRDICQRGTSLTIQCQVDSQVTMMFWYRQQPGQSLTLIATANQGSEATYESGFVIDKFPISRPNLTFSTLTVSNMSPEDSSIYLCSVGDMRTEAFFGQGTRLTVV.